Reported below is one T cell receptor beta chain. The target antigen is unknown. Other nucleotide sequences in the sample specify the same CDR3. Healthy HIV-negative adults with no recent acute infections or vaccinations were recruited as donors. The authors' processing: ImmunoSEQ supplied junction-only sequences lacking quality scores, so filtering was different. Only in-frame clones appear in the TCRdb table, and some are missing; sequencing was by immunoSEQ multiplex PCR. V and J calls plus clone size are reproduced from that table; the DNA served to infer D and trimming. This repertoire shows fewer than 1.8 million clones, approximately 98.5% found once; its top ten account for over 0.3%. These data come from a study of shared clonotypes between healthy human individuals. General study points: An expected dependence of interdonor clonotype sharing on sequencing depth was noted.

The CDR3 length is 13 residues. V dropped 1 base and J dropped 0; count of bases not matched to a gene: 0. The germline V gene has CDR1 GTSNPN and CDR2 SVGIG (reference sequence). Sequencing was done on a sample of naive CD4+ T cells sorted from blood. The subset here: CD45RA+ positively selected. This TCR came from a man aged 30 to 39 in good health. The chain combines TRBV30 with TRBJ2-7; 7 nucleotides align to TRBD2. CDR3 sequence reads: CAWSGGSSYEQYF. The DNA for the CDR3 is TGTGCCTGGAGTGGCGGGAGCTCCTACGAGCAGTACTTC.